Detailed here is one T cell receptor (beta chain). The data stem from a study of T-cell reconstitution after alpha-beta-depleted transplantation in children. Unique molecular identifiers were used in preparing the TCRbeta library. Via MiXCR, TCRdb re-called the PCR reads, giving one row per CDR3 protein. The sample holds about 610,000 distinct CDR3 sequences, over 9.5% seen once. There are 14 residues in the CDR3. CDR1 and CDR2 from the germline V gene are ENHRY and SYGVKD. The ends lost 5 bases at V and 10 bases at J; junction bases unmatched: 11. The clonotype comes from a human donor who donated a stem cell graft to a child with acute myeloid leukemia. Source: PBMCs from the stem cell graft donor, taken from the stem cell graft. This rearrangement joins TRBV10-3 to TRBJ2-1, with TRBD2 matching 7 bases. CDR3 sequence reads: CAISLGGSVSEQFF. The CDR3 DNA is TGTGCCATCAGTCTGGGCGGGAGTGTCAGCGAGCAGTTCTTC.